These T cell receptor beta chains were read from a single sample in a study of cytomegalovirus exposure and HLA in healthy donors. Data came from immunoSEQ multiplex PCR; TCRdb stores just in-frame clones and leaves some out. The repertoire holds about 130,000 clones, 89% seen once, with approximately 1.1% in the top ten. The sequenced sample was PBMCs. Receptor source: a woman younger than 35 in good health and CMV-seronegative. CDR3s include the opening cysteine and the closing phenylalanine or tryptophan. D genes are given only for firm matches.

V gene	J gene	CDR3 length	D gene	CDR3 protein
TRBV30	TRBJ2-5	12	TRBD2	CAWGGEGETQYF
TRBV7-9	TRBJ2-3	15	.	CASSSPGNSPDTQYF
TRBV5-1	TRBJ1-4	16	.	CASSLAPGEGREKLFF
TRBV23-1	TRBJ1-2	13	.	CASSQSGSCGYTF
TRBV30	TRBJ1-1	14	.	CAWRGPRVNTEAFF
TRBV30	TRBJ2-2	14	.	CAWSVGNEGGELFF
TRBV28	TRBJ2-2	16	.	CASSFEPRAQSGELFF
TRBV30	TRBJ2-7	14	.	CACAGLMSSYEQYF
TRBV6-4	TRBJ2-2	16	.	CASSDSVARGTGELFF
TRBV30	TRBJ1-2	14	TRBD1	CACEPTGDGNGYTF
TRBV10-3	TRBJ1-4	13	TRBD1	CAITGGSNEKLFF
TRBV9	TRBJ1-2	15	TRBD1	CASSPTGQGLDGYTF
TRBV30	TRBJ2-2	15	.	CAWSVIEDYTGELFF
TRBV20-1	TRBJ1-1	9	.	CSAGHEAFF
TRBV28	TRBJ1-6	15	TRBD1	CASSSGQGRDSPLHF
TRBV2	TRBJ1-5	14	TRBD1	CASRDRGTNQPQHF
TRBV6-5	TRBJ2-2	15	.	CASSLATGYTGELFF
TRBV2	TRBJ1-5	13	TRBD1	CASRGTGTQPQHF
TRBV28	TRBJ1-5	13	.	CASSLVGSQPQHF
TRBV2	TRBJ1-6	15	.	CASSEAWQFNSPLHF
TRBV28	TRBJ2-2	14	.	CASSLRLAPGELFF
TRBV6-1	TRBJ2-2	14	.	CAVRRQANTGELFF
TRBV10-3	TRBJ1-2	17	TRBD1	CATTSQPPTGTKDGYTF
TRBV21-1	TRBJ2-7	11	.	CTPSPYYEQYF
TRBV7-9	TRBJ2-7	17	.	CASSPGVRTMGSYEQYF
TRBV30	TRBJ2-3	15	.	CAWSVEGGMTDTQYF
TRBV30	TRBJ2-3	15	TRBD2	CAWSLAGGMPDTQYF
TRBV30	TRBJ1-1	11	.	CAWSAGFEAFF
TRBV6-6	TRBJ1-5	15	TRBD1	CASSVGTVSNQPQHF
TRBV5-1	TRBJ2-7	11	.	CASSLANEQYF
TRBV6-1	TRBJ1-2	14	TRBD1	CASSDEGAGYGYTF